This record covers a single T cell receptor (beta chain). TCRdb's copy holds only in-frame clones and misses some; the assay was immunoSEQ multiplex PCR. The data show about 130,000 clones, around 97% seen once. Trimming stripped 8 bases from V and 3 bases from J, with 22 bases between. Per germline, CDR1 SGHAT and CDR2 FQNNGV. CDR3 length equals 17 residues. This sample is drawn from a study of T cell changes during pregnancy in multiple sclerosis. V gene TRBV11-2 combines with J gene TRBJ2-2; D is possibly TRBD1 (6 bases). The specimen was peripheral blood, collected after pregnancy. This TCR came from a female donor with multiple sclerosis, enrolled in a pregnancy study. The CDR3 DNA reads as TGTGCCAGCCTGCCAGATACAGGGACGTTATACACCGGGGAGCTGTTTTTT. Its translation: CASLPDTGTLYTGELFF.